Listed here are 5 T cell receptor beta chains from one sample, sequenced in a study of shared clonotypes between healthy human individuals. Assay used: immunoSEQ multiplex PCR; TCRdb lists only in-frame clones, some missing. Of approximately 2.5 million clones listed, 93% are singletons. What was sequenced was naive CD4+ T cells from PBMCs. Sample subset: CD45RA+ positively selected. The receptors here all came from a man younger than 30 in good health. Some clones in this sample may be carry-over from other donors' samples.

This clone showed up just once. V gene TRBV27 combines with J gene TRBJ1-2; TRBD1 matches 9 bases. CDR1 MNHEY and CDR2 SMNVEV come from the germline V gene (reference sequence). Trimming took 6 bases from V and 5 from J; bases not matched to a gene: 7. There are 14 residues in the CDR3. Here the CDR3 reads CASRDLGQGYGYTF. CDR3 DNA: TGTGCCAGCAGAGACCTCGGACAGGGGTATGGCTACACCTTC.

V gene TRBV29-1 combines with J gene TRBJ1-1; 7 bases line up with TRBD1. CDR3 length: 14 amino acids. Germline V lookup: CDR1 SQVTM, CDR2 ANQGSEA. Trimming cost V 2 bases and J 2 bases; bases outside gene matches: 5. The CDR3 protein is CSVESRDRNTEAFF. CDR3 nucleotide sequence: TGCAGCGTTGAATCCCGGGACAGAAACACTGAAGCTTTCTTT.

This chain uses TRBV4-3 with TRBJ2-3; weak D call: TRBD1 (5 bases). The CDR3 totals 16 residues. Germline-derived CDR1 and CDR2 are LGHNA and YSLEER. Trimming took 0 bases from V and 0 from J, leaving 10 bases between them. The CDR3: CASSQEGQPSTDTQYF. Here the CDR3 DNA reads TGCGCCAGCAGCCAAGAGGGGCAGCCTAGCACAGATACGCAGTATTTT.

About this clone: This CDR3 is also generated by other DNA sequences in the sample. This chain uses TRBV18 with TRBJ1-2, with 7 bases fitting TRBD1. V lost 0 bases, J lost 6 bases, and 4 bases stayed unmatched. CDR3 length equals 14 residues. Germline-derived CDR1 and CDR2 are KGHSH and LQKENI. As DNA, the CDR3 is TGTGCCAGCTCACCACCGGGAGGGGGCCATGGCTACACCTTC. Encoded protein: CASSPPGGGHGYTF.

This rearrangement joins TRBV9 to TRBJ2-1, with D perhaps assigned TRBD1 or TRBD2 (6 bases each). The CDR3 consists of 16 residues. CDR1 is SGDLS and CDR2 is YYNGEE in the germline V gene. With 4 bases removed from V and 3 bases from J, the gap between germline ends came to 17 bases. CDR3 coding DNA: TGTGCCAGCAGCCCACAGACTAGGGGGGACTACAATGAGCAGTTCTTC. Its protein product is CASSPQTRGDYNEQFF.